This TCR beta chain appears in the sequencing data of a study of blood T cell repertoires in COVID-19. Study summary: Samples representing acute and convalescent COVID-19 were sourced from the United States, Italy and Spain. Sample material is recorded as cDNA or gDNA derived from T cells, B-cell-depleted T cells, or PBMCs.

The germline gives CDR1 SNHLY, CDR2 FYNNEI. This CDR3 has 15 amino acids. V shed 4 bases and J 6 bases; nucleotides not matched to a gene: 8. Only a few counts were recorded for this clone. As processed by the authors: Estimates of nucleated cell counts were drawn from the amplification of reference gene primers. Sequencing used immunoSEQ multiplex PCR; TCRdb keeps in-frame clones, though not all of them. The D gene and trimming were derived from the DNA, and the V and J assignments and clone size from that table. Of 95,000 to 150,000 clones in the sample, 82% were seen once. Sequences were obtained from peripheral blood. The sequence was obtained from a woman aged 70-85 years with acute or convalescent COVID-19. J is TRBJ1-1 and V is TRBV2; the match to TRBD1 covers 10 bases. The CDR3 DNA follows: TGTGCCAGCAGTGCCTCCGGGACAGGGGCTTCTGAAGCTTTCTTT. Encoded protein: CASSASGTGASEAFF.